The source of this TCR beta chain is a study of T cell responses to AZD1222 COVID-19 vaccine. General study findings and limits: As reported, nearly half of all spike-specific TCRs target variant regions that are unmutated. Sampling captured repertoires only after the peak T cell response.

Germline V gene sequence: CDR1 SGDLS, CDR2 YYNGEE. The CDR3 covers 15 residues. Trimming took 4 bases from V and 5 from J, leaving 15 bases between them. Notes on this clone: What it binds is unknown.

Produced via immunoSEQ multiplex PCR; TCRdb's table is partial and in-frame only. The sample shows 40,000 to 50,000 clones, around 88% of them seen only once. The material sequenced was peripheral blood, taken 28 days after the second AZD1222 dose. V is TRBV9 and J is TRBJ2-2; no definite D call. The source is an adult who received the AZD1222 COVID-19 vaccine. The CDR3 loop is CASSQLGMGTGELFF. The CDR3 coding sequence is TGTGCCAGCAGCCAGCTAGGGATGGGAACCGGGGAGCTGTTTTTT.